This T cell receptor (beta chain) originates from a study of patients and donors after allogeneic stem cell transplantation. One entry per CDR3 protein, called by TCRdb with MiXCR from the RT-PCR reads. The table has roughly 940,000 distinct CDR3 sequences, about a sixth seen once. Only one count was recorded for this clonotype. The clonotype comes from a human donor who was either an allogeneic HSCT recipient or a stem cell or donor lymphocyte infusion donor (not recorded which). It is not recorded whose cells these are; they may come from a transplant donor. Sequenced material: blood, either unsorted or a sorted T cell fraction (not recorded which).

Written as DNA, the CDR3 is TGTGCCAGCTCACCACAGAGCGGGGGGCCCTACAATGAGCAGTTCTTC. Translated: CASSPQSGGPYNEQFF. V is TRBV18 and J is TRBJ2-1; TRBD2 aligns across 9 bases. The J segment lost 2 bases and the V segment lost 1 base, leaving 3 bases of the junction unmatched. The CDR3 runs to 16 residues. Germline CDR1 KGHSH, CDR2 LQKENI.